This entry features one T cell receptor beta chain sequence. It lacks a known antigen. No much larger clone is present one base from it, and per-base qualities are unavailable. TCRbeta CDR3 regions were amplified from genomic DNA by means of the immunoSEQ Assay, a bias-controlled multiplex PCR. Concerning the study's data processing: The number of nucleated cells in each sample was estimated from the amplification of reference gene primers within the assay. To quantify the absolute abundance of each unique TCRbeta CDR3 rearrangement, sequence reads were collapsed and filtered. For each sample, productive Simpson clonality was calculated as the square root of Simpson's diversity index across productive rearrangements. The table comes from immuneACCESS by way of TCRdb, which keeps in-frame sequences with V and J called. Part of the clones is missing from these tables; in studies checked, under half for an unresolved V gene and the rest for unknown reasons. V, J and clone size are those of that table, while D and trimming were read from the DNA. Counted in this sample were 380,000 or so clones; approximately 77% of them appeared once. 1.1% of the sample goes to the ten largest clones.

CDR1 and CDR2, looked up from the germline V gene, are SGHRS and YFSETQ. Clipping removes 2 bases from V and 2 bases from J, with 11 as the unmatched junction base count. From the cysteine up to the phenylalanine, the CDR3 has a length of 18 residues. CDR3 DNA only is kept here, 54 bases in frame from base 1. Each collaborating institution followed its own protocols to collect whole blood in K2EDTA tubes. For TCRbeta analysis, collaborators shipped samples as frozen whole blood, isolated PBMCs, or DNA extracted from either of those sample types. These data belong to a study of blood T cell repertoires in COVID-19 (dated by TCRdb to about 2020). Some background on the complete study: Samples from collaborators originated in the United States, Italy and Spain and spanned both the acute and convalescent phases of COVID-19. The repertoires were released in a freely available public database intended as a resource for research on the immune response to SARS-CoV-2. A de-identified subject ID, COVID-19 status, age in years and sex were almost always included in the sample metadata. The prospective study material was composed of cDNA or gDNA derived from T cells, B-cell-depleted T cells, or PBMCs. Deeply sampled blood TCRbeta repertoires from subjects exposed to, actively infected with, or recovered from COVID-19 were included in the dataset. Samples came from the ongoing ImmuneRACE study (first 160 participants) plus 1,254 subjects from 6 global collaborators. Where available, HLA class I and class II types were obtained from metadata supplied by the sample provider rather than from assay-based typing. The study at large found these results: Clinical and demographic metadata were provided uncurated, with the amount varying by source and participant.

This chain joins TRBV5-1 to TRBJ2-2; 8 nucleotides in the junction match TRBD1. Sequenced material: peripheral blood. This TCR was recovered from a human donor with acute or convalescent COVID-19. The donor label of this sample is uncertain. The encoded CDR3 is CASSLNPQGAANTGELFF. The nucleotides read TGCGCCAGCAGCTTAAATCCCCAGGGGGCGGCCAACACCGGGGAGCTGTTTTTT. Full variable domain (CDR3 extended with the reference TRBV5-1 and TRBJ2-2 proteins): KAGVTQTPRYLIKTRGQQVTLSCSPISGHRSVSWYQQTPGQGLQFLFEYFSETQRNKGNFPGRFSGRQFSNSRSEMNVSTLELGDSALYLCASSLNPQGAANTGELFFGEGSRLTVL.